One and the same sample provided the 8 T cell receptor beta chains below, sequenced in a study of T cells in Graves' hyperthyroidism and ophthalmopathy. There were TCR beta CDR3 regions amplified from RNA transcripts. During a first-round RT-PCR of the TCR CDR3, the HTBI primer set was used. TCRdb fed the multiplex PCR reads into MiXCR, producing one record per CDR3 protein. Among approximately 420,000 distinct CDR3 sequences listed, about 15% were seen once. The sample comprised blood. The receptors were sampled from a woman in her twenties or thirties with Graves' hyperthyroidism.

This clonotype was detected many times. The chain links TRBV20-1 to TRBJ1-1; D is unclear. Germline loops: CDR1 DFQATT, CDR2 SNEGSKA (reference sequence). The CDR3 runs to 16 residues. Trimming removed 6 bases from V and 0 bases from J, with 20 bases in between. CDR3 nucleotide sequence: TGCAGTGCGACCTCAGGAGTAACGAAGATGAACACTGAAGCTTTCTTT. This sequence encodes CSATSGVTKMNTEAFF.

The genes are TRBV3-1 and TRBJ2-5; 9 bases fit TRBD1. Germline V CDR1 and CDR2: LGHDT, YNNKEL (reference sequence). The junction had 4 bases not matched to a gene; V was cut back by 1 base and J by 4 bases. The CDR3 loop spans 15 amino acids. In nucleotides, the CDR3 is TGTGCCAGCAGCCAAGGGACAGGGGAGGGAGAGACCCAGTACTTC. It yields the protein CASSQGTGEGETQYF.

In this sample, this clonotype turned up many times. The V call is TRBV20-1, the J call TRBJ2-1; D might be TRBD1 (8 bases). The CDR3 is made up of 17 amino acids. The germline V and J ends were trimmed by 1 base and 1 base, with 17 bases remaining between them. Germline loops: CDR1 DFQATT, CDR2 SNEGSKA (reference sequence). CDR3 sequence: CSARAQGAGVSYNEQFF. CDR3 sequence (DNA): TGCAGTGCTAGAGCTCAGGGGGCGGGAGTATCCTACAATGAGCAGTTCTTC.

In its sample, this clonotype was seen a few times. The chain is built from TRBV20-1 and TRBJ2-3, with 12 nucleotides matching TRBD2. The CDR3 has 17 amino acids. Germline V gives CDR1 DFQATT, CDR2 SNEGSKA (reference sequence). V gave up 0 bases and J gave up 3 bases; unmatched junction bases: 7. CDR3 coding DNA: TGCAGTGCTAGAGAACTAGCGGGAGGAATACTGACAGATACGCAGTATTTT. As protein: CSARELAGGILTDTQYF.

A note on this clonotype: A much larger clone differs from this one at a single base, so this may be a read error. This chain uses TRBV20-1 with TRBJ2-7; TRBD2 matches at 9 bases. After removal of 0 bases from V and 2 bases from J, the junction contained 5 bases not matched to a gene. Germline CDR1 and CDR2: DFQATT and SNEGSKA (reference sequence). This CDR3 spans 15 amino acids. For the CDR3, the DNA is TGCAGTGCTAGAGACCCGACTAGCGGTGCCTACGAGCAGTACTTC. Amino acids: CSARDPTSGAYEQYF.

The chain is built from TRBV7-9 and TRBJ2-1, with 7 bases matching TRBD2. Germline V gives CDR1 SEHNR, CDR2 FQNEAQ (reference sequence). J gave up 9 bases and V 4 bases, and 12 bases lay outside the gene matches. The CDR3 length is 15 residues. The CDR3 loop reads CASSSGTGGEGEQFF. Written as DNA, the CDR3 is TGTGCCAGCAGCTCTGGGACGGGGGGAGAGGGTGAGCAGTTCTTC.

To note about this clonotype: This may be a read error: a much more frequent sequence differs by one nucleotide. The chain recombines TRBV20-1 with TRBJ2-3, with D possibly TRBD2 on 6 matching bases. Trimming shortened V by 7 bases and J by 2 bases, and 19 bases separated the two germline ends. The CDR3 runs 15 residues. Germline CDR1 and CDR2: DFQATT and SNEGSKA (reference sequence). The CDR3 bases are TGCAGTGGCACCGGGAGCGGGTGGAACACAGATACGCAGTATTTT. It codes for CSGTGSGWNTDTQYF.

This sequence joins TRBV24-1 and TRBJ2-1; unclear D gene. Trimming removed 4 bases from V and 7 bases from J, with 13 bases in between. This CDR3 is built from 14 residues. CDR1 and CDR2 (germline): KGHDR, SFDVKD. DNA of the CDR3: TGTGCCACCAGTGACACCATCCTAAAGAATGAGCAGTTCTTC. Translated, it gives CATSDTILKNEQFF.